What follows are 17 T cell receptor beta chains derived from one specimen sequenced in a study of blood T cell repertoires in COVID-19. Assay: immunoSEQ multiplex PCR; the TCRdb copy retains only in-frame clones and omits some. The table shows around 130,000 clones, with roughly 81% occurring only once. Sequenced: peripheral blood. The receptors derive from a human donor in a cohort sampled during active COVID-19.

The gene calls are TRBV4-1 and TRBJ2-7; D is unclear. The V gene's germline CDR1 is MGHRA and CDR2 YSYEKL. The V end was cut by 0 bases, the J end by 6 bases, with 9 bases between. The CDR3 consists of 13 residues. The CDR3 region is CASSQDFGLEQYF. CDR3 DNA: TGCGCCAGCAGCCAAGACTTCGGTCTCGAGCAGTACTTC.

The rearrangement links TRBV24-1 to TRBJ2-7; D is unresolved. CDR3 length: 14 amino acids. In germline, CDR1 is KGHDR, CDR2 SFDVKD. Trimming cost V 12 bases and J 2 bases, with 19 bases left between them. Here the CDR3 DNA reads TGTGCCGCCGAAAAAGATCTCAGAACCTACGAGCAGTACTTC. It encodes CAAEKDLRTYEQYF.

V and J are TRBV5-6 and TRBJ2-7, with 11 bases that match TRBD2. The length of the CDR3 is 16 residues. J was trimmed by 4 bases and V by 1 base; bases with no gene match: 7. Germline CDR1 and CDR2: SGHDT and YYEEEE. The CDR3 sequence is CASSLFSGGARYEQYF. Here the CDR3 DNA reads TGTGCCAGCAGCTTGTTTAGCGGGGGGGCCCGGTACGAGCAGTACTTC.

This clone was seen only a few times. V gene TRBV5-4 combines with J gene TRBJ1-1; D might be TRBD1 (6 bases). Germline CDR1 reads SGHNT; CDR2 reads YYREEE (reference sequence). This CDR3 has 15 residues. The V gene lost 0 bases and the J gene lost 7 bases, with 16 bases spanning the gap. The CDR3, as DNA: TGTGCCAGCAGCTTGGCCGGTGGGGACATCCGTGAAGCTTTCTTT. This codes for CASSLAGGDIREAFF.

The genes are TRBV5-4 and TRBJ2-7, with a possible D match to TRBD1 (6 bases). In germline, CDR1 is SGHNT, CDR2 YYREEE (reference sequence). Deletions cut 4 bases from V and 3 bases from J, with 11 bases between. The CDR3 sequence is 13 residues long. CDR3 sequence: CASSPGQIYEQYF. CDR3 nucleotide sequence: TGTGCCAGCAGCCCCGGACAGATCTACGAGCAGTACTTC. The full variable domain, its missing parts supplied by reference TRBV5-4 and TRBJ2-7, is ETGVTQSPTHLIKTRGQQVTLRCSSQSGHNTVSWYQQALGQGPQFIFQYYREEENGRGNFPPRFSGLQFPNYSSELNVNALELDDSALYLCASSPGQIYEQYFGPGTRLTVT.

This clone was observed a single time. The chain carries TRBV16 and TRBJ1-1; D unresolved. Germline V gene data show CDR1 as KGHSY and CDR2 as FQNENV. This CDR3 comprises 12 residues. The V gene lost 0 bases and the J gene lost 8 bases, with 7 bases spanning the gap. The CDR3 region is CASSQSPTEAFF. The CDR3, as DNA: TGTGCCAGCAGCCAATCGCCGACAGAAGCTTTCTTT.

In this sample, this clone turned up a few times. The chain uses TRBV18 and TRBJ2-3; possible D gene TRBD2, 6 bases. Germline values: CDR1 KGHSH, CDR2 LQKENI. V shed 4 bases and J shed 0 bases, with 11 bases lying between them. The CDR3 totals 15 residues. The CDR3 loop is CASSLVGGSTDTQYF. CDR3 DNA: TGTGCCAGCTCACTCGTCGGGGGTAGCACAGATACGCAGTATTTT.

The chain couples TRBV25-1 to TRBJ1-6; D gene unclear. Germline CDR1 reads MGHDK; CDR2 reads SYGVNS. V was shortened by 6 bases and J by 5 bases, with 8 bases between the two germline ends. The CDR3 is 13 residues long. CDR3 region: CASREGNNSPLHF. The CDR3 coding sequence is TGTGCCAGCAGGGAGGGAAATAATTCACCCCTCCACTTT.

This chain connects TRBV9 to TRBJ2-3; possible D gene TRBD2, 6 bases. Per the germline V gene, CDR1 is SGDLS and CDR2 is YYNGEE. Trimming took 2 bases from V and 5 from J, leaving 9 bases between them. There are 13 residues in the CDR3. The CDR3 region has the DNA TGTGCCAGCAGCGTCAGGCGGGGAGATACGCAGTATTTT. Protein: CASSVRRGDTQYF.

The V call is TRBV7-8, the J call TRBJ1-2; 11 bases align to TRBD1. This CDR3 contains 14 residues. Germline-derived CDR1 and CDR2 are SGHVS and FQNEAQ. V dropped 8 bases and J dropped 4; count of bases not matched to a gene: 6. This chain's CDR3 is CASSRGTGGYGYTF. The DNA of the CDR3 is TGTGCCAGCTCTAGGGGGACAGGGGGCTATGGCTACACCTTC.

Only a few counts were recorded for this clone. The V and J genes are TRBV13 and TRBJ2-1; 13 bases line up with TRBD2. The CDR3 runs 15 residues. The junction had 5 bases not matched to a gene; V was cut back by 4 bases and J by 8 bases. Germline-derived CDR1 and CDR2 are PRHDT and FYEKMQ (reference sequence). The DNA for the CDR3 is TGTGCCAGCAGCTCACTAGCGGGGGGGCATCATGAGCAGTTCTTC. Its translation is CASSSLAGGHHEQFF. Using reference TRBV13 and TRBJ2-1 for the parts outside the CDR3, the full variable domain is AAGVIQSPRHLIKEKRETATLKCYPIPRHDTVYWYQQGPGQDPQFLISFYEKMQSDKGSIPDRFSAQQFSDYHSELNMSSLELGDSALYFCASSSLAGGHHEQFFGPGTRLTVL.

The rearrangement uses TRBV11-2 and TRBJ2-7; 9 bases map to TRBD1. The CDR3 loop spans 15 amino acids. The V segment lost 6 bases and the J segment 0 bases; nucleotides outside the gene matches: 6. The germline V gene encodes CDR1 SGHAT and CDR2 FQNNGV. CDR3: CASRWTGVSSYEQYF. CDR3 nucleotide sequence: TGTGCCAGCAGGTGGACAGGGGTGAGCTCCTACGAGCAGTACTTC.

In its sample, this clone was seen once. The chain uses TRBV3-1 (or the pseudogene TRBV3-2) and TRBJ1-3; no clear D gene. V shed 6 bases and J shed 4 bases, with 13 bases lying between them. In germline, CDR1 is LGHDT, CDR2 YNNKEL (reference sequence). This CDR3 region has 14 residues. The CDR3 loop reads CASRPREWGNTIYF. Here the CDR3 DNA reads TGTGCCAGCAGGCCCCGAGAATGGGGAAACACCATATATTTT.

The chain combines TRBV9 with TRBJ2-3; the match to TRBD2 covers 9 bases. This CDR3 spans 16 amino acids. Trimming at V came to 0 bases and at J to 3 bases, leaving 5 bases not matched to a gene. Per the germline V gene, CDR1 is SGDLS and CDR2 is YYNGEE. CDR3: CASSVVGGGGTDTQYF. CDR3 nucleotide sequence: TGTGCCAGCAGCGTAGTTGGCGGGGGGGGTACAGATACGCAGTATTTT.

The table lists this clone with a few counts. The CDR3 bases are TGTGCCAGCAGCCGTGTGGACAGGCCGAACACCGGGGAGCTGTTTTTT. The encoded protein is CASSRVDRPNTGELFF. V usage is TRBV3-1 (or the pseudogene TRBV3-2) and J usage is TRBJ2-2; TRBD1 matches at 7 bases. V shed 4 bases and J 0 bases; nucleotides not matched to a gene: 5. Germline V gene sequence: CDR1 LGHDT, CDR2 YNNKEL (reference sequence). This CDR3 contains 16 residues.

The table lists this clone with many counts. The chain recombines TRBV21-1 with TRBJ1-1; the table's D call, TRBD1, has no DNA check behind it. TRBV21-1 is classified as a pseudogene. The CDR3 runs to 16 residues. This chain's CDR3 is CASTRPGQRMNTEAFF. The CDR3 DNA sequence: TGTGCCAGCACTCGACCGGGACAGAGAATGAACACTGAAGCTTTCTTT.

The chain combines TRBV30 with TRBJ2-1, with D possibly matching TRBD1 (5 bases). The V end was cut by 2 bases, the J end by 0 bases, with 17 bases between. Germline V gene sequence: CDR1 GTSNPN, CDR2 SVGIG (reference sequence). This CDR3 is built from 17 residues. The CDR3 bases are TGTGCCTGGAGTCTGTTAATCAGGGTTCGCTCCTACAATGAGCAGTTCTTC. This gives the protein CAWSLLIRVRSYNEQFF. Full variable domain (rest looked up from reference TRBV30 and TRBJ2-1): SQTIHQWPATLVQPVGSPLSLECTVEGTSNPNLYWYRQAAGRGLQLLFYSVGIGQISSEVPQNLSASRPQDRQFILSSKKLLLSDSGFYLCAWSLLIRVRSYNEQFFGPGTRLTVL.